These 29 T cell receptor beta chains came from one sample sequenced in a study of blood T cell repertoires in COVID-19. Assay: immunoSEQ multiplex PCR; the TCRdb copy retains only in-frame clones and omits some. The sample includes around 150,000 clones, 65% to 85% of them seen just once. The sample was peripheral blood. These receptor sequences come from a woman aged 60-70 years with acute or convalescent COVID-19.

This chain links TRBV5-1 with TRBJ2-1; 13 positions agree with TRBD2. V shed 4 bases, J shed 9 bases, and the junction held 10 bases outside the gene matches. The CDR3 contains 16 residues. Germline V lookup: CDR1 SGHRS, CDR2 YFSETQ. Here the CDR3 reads CASSPQLAGGSGEQFF. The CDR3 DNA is TGCGCCAGCAGCCCCCAACTAGCGGGAGGGTCGGGTGAGCAGTTCTTC.

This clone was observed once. CDR3 in amino acids: CASSVGASGGAETQYF. CDR3 DNA sequence: TGTGCCAGCAGCGTAGGGGCTAGCGGGGGGGCAGAGACCCAGTACTTC. J is TRBJ2-5 and V is TRBV9; 12 bases align to TRBD2. V shed 0 bases, J shed 4 bases, and the junction held 4 bases outside the gene matches. Germline V gene data show CDR1 as SGDLS and CDR2 as YYNGEE. This CDR3 spans 16 amino acids.

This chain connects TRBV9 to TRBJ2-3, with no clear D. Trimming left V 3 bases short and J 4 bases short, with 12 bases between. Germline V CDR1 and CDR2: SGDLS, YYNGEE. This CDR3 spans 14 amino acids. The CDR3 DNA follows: TGTGCCAGCAGCGGAAGGAGTGCCGCAGATACGCAGTATTTT. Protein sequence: CASSGRSAADTQYF. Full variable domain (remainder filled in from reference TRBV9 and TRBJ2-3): DSGVTQTPKHLITATGQRVTLRCSPRSGDLSVYWYQQSLDQGLQFLIQYYNGEERAKGNILERFSAQQFPDLHSELNLSSLELGDSALYFCASSGRSAADTQYFGPGTRLTVL.

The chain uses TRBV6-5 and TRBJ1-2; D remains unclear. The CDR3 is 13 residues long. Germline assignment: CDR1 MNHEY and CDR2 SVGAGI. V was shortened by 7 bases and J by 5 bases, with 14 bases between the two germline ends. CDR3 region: CASKQPTDYGYTF. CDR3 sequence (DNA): TGTGCCAGCAAACAGCCAACCGATTATGGCTACACCTTC.

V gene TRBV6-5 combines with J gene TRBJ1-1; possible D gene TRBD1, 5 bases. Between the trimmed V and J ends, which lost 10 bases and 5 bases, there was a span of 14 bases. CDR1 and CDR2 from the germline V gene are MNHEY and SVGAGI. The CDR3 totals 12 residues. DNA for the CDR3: TGTGCCACCCACATCGGGGGGACTGAAGCTTTCTTT. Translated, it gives CATHIGGTEAFF.

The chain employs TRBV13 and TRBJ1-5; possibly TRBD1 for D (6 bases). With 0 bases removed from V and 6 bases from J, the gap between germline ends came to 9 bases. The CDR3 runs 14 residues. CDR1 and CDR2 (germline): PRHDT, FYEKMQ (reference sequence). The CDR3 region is CASSLGQGRQPQHF. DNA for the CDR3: TGTGCCAGCAGCTTAGGACAGGGACGTCAGCCCCAGCATTTT.

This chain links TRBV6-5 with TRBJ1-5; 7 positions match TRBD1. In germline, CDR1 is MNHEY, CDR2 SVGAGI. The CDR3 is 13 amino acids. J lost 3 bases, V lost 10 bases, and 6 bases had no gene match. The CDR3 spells CATSTGNNQPQHF. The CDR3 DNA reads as TGTGCCACTTCGACAGGGAACAATCAGCCCCAGCATTTT.

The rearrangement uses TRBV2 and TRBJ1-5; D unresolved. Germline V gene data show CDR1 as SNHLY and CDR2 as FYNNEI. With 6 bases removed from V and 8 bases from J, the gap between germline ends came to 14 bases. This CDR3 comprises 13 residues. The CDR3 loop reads CASRTRPVEPQHF. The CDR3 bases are TGTGCCAGCAGGACTCGACCGGTGGAGCCCCAGCATTTT.

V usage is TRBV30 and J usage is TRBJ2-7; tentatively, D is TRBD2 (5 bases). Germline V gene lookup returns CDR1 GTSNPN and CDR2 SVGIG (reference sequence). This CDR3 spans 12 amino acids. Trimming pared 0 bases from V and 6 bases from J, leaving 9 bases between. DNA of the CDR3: TGTGCCTGGAGTGTGGATGAGGGCGAGCAGTACTTC. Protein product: CAWSVDEGEQYF.

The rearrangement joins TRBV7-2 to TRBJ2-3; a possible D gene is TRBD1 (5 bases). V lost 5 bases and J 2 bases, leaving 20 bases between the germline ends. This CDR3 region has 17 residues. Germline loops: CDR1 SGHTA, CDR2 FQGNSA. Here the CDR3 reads CASSPVGGGASTDTQYF. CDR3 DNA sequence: TGTGCCAGCAGCCCCGTTGGCGGTGGGGCCTCCACAGATACGCAGTATTTT.

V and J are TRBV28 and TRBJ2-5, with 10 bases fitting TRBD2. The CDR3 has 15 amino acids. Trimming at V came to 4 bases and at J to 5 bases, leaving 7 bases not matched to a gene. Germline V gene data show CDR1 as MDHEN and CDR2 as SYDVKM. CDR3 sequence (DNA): TGTGCCAGCAGTTCGAGCGGGAGGGCCCTCGAGACCCAGTACTTC. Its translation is CASSSSGRALETQYF. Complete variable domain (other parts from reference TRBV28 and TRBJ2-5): DVKVTQSSRYLVKRTGEKVFLECVQDMDHENMFWYRQDPGLGLRLIYFSYDVKMKEKGDIPEGYSVSREKKERFSLILESASTNQTSMYLCASSSSGRALETQYFGPGTRLLVL.

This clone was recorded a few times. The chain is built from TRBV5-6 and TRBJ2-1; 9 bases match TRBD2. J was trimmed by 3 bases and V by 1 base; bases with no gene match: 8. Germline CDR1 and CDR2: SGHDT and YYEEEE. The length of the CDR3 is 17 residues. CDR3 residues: CASSLTASGTFYNEQFF. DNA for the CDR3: TGTGCCAGCAGCTTGACGGCTAGCGGGACCTTCTACAATGAGCAGTTCTTC.

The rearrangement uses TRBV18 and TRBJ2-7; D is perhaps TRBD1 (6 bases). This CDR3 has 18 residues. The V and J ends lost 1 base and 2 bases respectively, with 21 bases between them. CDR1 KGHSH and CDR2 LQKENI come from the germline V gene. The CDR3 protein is CASSPRSARQGIAYEQYF. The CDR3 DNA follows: TGTGCCAGCTCACCACGGTCAGCCCGGCAGGGGATAGCCTACGAGCAGTACTTC.

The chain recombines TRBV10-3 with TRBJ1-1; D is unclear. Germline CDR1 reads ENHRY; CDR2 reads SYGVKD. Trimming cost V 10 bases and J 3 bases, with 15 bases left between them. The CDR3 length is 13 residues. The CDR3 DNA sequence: TGTGCCACCTCTCCGGAGGTGGACACTGAAGCTTTCTTT. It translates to CATSPEVDTEAFF.

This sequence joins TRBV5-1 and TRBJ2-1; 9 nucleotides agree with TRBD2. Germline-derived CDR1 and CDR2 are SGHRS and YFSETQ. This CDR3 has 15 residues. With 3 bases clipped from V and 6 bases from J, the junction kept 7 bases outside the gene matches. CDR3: CASSYRSGRSNEQFF. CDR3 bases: TGCGCCAGCAGCTATCGTAGCGGGAGAAGCAATGAGCAGTTCTTC.

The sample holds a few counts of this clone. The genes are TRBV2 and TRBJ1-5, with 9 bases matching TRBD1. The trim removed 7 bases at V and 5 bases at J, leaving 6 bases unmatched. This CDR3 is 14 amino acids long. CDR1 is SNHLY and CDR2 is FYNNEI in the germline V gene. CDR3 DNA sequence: TGTGCCAGCACGGGACAGGGAGGGGATCAGCCCCAGCATTTT. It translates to CASTGQGGDQPQHF.

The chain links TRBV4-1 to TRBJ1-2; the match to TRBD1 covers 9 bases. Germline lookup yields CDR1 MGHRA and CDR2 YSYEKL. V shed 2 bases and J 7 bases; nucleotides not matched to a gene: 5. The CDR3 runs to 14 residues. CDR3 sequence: CASSQLQGALGYTF. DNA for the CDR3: TGCGCCAGCAGCCAACTACAGGGGGCGCTTGGCTACACCTTC.

The CDR3: CSASGVDTGGSYEQYF. Written as DNA, the CDR3 is TGCAGTGCTAGTGGGGTGGATACGGGGGGCTCCTACGAGCAGTACTTC. The rearrangement uses TRBV20-1 and TRBJ2-7, with 7 positions matching TRBD2. J was trimmed by 0 bases and V by 3 bases; bases with no gene match: 11. CDR1 is DFQATT and CDR2 is SNEGSKA in the germline V gene (reference sequence). CDR3 length: 16 amino acids.

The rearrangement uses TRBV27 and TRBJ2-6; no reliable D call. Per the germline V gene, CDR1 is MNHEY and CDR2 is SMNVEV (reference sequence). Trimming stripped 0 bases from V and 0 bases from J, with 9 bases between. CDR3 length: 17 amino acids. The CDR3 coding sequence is TGTGCCAGCAGTTTATCGCCCCGCAGCTCTGGGGCCAACGTCCTGACTTTC. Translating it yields CASSLSPRSSGANVLTF.

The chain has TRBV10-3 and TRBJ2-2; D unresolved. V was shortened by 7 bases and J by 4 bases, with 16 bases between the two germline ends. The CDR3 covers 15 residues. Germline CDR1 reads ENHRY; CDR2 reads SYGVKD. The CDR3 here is CAITPGFPGTGELFF. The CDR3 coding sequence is TGTGCCATCACCCCGGGTTTCCCGGGCACCGGGGAGCTGTTTTTT.

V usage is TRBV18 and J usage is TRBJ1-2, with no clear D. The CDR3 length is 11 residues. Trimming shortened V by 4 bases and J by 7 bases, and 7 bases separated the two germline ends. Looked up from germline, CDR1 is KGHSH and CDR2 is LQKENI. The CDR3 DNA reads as TGTGCCAGCTCACAACATCCTGGCTACACCTTC. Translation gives CASSQHPGYTF.

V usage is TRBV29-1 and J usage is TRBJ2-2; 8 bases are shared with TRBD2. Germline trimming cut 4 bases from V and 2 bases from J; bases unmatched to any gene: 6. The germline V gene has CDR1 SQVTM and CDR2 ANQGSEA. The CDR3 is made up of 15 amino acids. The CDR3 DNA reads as TGCAGCGTTGCTTCGGGAGGGGGAAACACCGGGGAGCTGTTTTTT. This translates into CSVASGGGNTGELFF.

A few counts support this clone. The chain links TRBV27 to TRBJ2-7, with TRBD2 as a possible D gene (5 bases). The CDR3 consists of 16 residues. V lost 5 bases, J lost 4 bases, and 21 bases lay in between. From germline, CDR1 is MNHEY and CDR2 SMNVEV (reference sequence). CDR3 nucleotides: TGTGCCAGCAGTCCCTCCCTAGCCAATTCGCCGTACGAGCAGTACTTC. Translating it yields CASSPSLANSPYEQYF.

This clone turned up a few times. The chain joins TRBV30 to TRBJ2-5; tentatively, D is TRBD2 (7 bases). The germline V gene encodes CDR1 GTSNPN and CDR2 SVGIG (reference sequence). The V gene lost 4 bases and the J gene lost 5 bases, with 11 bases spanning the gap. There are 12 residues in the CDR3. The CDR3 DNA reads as TGTGCCTGGAAACGGGGGGCTGAGACCCAGTACTTC. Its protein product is CAWKRGAETQYF.

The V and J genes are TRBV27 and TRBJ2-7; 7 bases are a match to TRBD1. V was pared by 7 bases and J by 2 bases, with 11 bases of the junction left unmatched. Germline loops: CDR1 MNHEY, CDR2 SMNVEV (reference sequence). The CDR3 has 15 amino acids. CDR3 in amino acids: CASTKNRGTTYEQYF. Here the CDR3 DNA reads TGTGCCAGCACTAAAAACAGGGGCACGACCTACGAGCAGTACTTC.

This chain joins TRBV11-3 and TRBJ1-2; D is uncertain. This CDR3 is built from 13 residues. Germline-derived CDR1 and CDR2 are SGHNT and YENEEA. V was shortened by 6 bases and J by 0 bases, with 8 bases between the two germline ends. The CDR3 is CASSQTPNYGYTF. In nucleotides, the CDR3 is TGTGCCAGCAGTCAGACTCCTAACTATGGCTACACCTTC.

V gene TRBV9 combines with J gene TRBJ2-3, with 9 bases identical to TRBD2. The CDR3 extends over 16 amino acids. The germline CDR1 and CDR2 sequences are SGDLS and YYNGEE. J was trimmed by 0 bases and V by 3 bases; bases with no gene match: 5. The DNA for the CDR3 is TGTGCCAGCAGCGGGGGGACTAGCCGAAGCACAGATACGCAGTATTTT. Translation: CASSGGTSRSTDTQYF.

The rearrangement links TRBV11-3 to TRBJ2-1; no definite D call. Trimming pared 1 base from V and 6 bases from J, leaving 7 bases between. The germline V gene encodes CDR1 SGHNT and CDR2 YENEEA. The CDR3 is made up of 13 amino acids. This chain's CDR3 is CASSLGNSNEQFF. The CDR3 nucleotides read TGTGCCAGCAGCTTAGGAAACAGCAATGAGCAGTTCTTC.

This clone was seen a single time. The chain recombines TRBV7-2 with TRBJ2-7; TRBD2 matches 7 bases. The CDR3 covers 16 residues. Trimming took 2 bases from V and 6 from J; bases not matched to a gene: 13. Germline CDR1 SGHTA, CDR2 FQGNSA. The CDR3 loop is CASSLTIGGSLAEQYF. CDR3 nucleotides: TGTGCCAGCAGCTTAACTATCGGCGGGAGTTTGGCCGAGCAGTACTTC.